Shown below are 13 T cell receptor beta chains from a single sample sequenced in a study of blood T cell repertoires in COVID-19. Clones were sequenced by immunoSEQ multiplex PCR, and TCRdb holds only the in-frame ones, with some missing. The table includes 260,000 or so clones, approximately 88% detected once. Specimen: PBMCs or T cells enriched from blood (not recorded which). Receptor source: a woman in her thirties or forties with acute COVID-19.

The rearrangement uses TRBV5-1 and TRBJ1-2, with D maybe TRBD1 (6 bases). V was shortened by 4 bases and J by 4 bases, with 14 bases between the two germline ends. CDR1 and CDR2 (germline): SGHRS, YFSETQ. This CDR3 region has 14 residues. As DNA, the CDR3 is TGCGCCAGCAGCCCTGGACAGCTCAGCTATGGCTACACCTTC. It is translated as CASSPGQLSYGYTF.

The chain couples TRBV19 to TRBJ2-5, with 9 nucleotides matching TRBD1. The germline V gene encodes CDR1 LNHDA and CDR2 SQIVND (reference sequence). After removal of 10 bases from V and 2 bases from J, the junction contained 14 bases not matched to a gene. The CDR3 totals 16 residues. CDR3 in DNA: TGTGCCACCGACTCCGGGACAGGGTTGGGGCAAGAGACCCAGTACTTC. Translation: CATDSGTGLGQETQYF.

CDR3 DNA: TGTGCCACCTCCCGCGACAGGGTCTATGGCTACACCTTC. It translates to CATSRDRVYGYTF. V and J are TRBV6-5 and TRBJ1-2; 7 positions match TRBD1. The CDR3 extends over 13 amino acids. Germline V lookup: CDR1 MNHEY, CDR2 SVGAGI. The trim removed 10 bases at V and 4 bases at J, leaving 9 bases unmatched.

This sequence joins TRBV28 and TRBJ1-6; 12 nucleotides match TRBD1. Germline values: CDR1 MDHEN, CDR2 SYDVKM. CDR3 length: 14 residues. After removal of 7 bases from V and 9 bases from J, the junction contained 4 bases not matched to a gene. The CDR3 protein is CASIGGQGASPLHF. CDR3 DNA: TGTGCCAGCATAGGGGGACAGGGGGCTTCACCCCTCCACTTT. Based on the CDR3 plus reference TRBV28 and TRBJ1-6, the full variable domain is DVKVTQSSRYLVKRTGEKVFLECVQDMDHENMFWYRQDPGLGLRLIYFSYDVKMKEKGDIPEGYSVSREKKERFSLILESASTNQTSMYLCASIGGQGASPLHFGNGTRLTVT.

The chain combines TRBV7-8 with TRBJ2-1; TRBD1 agrees at 8 bases. CDR1 is SGHVS, CDR2 FQNEAQ, per germline. The V and J ends lost 3 bases and 7 bases, in that order; junction bases with no gene match: 5. This CDR3 contains 14 residues. The CDR3 nucleotides read TGTGCCAGCAGCTTCGCAGGGGGCCTGAATGAGCAGTTCTTC. Encoded protein: CASSFAGGLNEQFF.

The V gene is TRBV18, the J gene TRBJ1-2; 7 nucleotides agree with TRBD1. The CDR3 has 14 amino acids. CDR1 is KGHSH and CDR2 is LQKENI in the germline V gene. The J segment lost 6 bases and the V segment lost 2 bases, leaving 6 bases of the junction unmatched. CDR3 in amino acids: CASSPTGDVNGYTF. The CDR3 nucleotides read TGTGCCAGCTCACCAACAGGGGATGTCAATGGCTACACCTTC.

This chain connects TRBV19 to TRBJ1-3; weak D call: TRBD1 (6 bases). CDR1 is LNHDA and CDR2 is SQIVND in the germline V gene (reference sequence). Trimming stripped 3 bases from V and 2 bases from J, with 14 bases between. The CDR3 is made up of 16 amino acids. CDR3 bases: TGTGCCAGTAGTATCATGGTGGCAGGGGCTGGAAACACCATATATTTT. It translates to CASSIMVAGAGNTIYF.

This chain connects TRBV7-8 to TRBJ1-2; D gene unclear. V gave up 1 base and J gave up 4 bases, with 13 bases separating them. CDR1 is SGHVS and CDR2 is FQNEAQ in the germline V gene. This CDR3 region has 15 residues. The CDR3 loop reads CASSLGSRRTYGYTF. In nucleotides, the CDR3 is TGTGCCAGCAGCTTAGGTTCCAGGAGGACCTATGGCTACACCTTC. Full variable domain (missing parts from reference TRBV7-8 and TRBJ1-2): GAGVSQSPRYKVAKRGQDVALRCDPISGHVSLFWYQQALGQGPEFLTYFQNEAQLDKSGLPSDRFFAERPEGSVSTLKIQRTQQEDSAVYLCASSLGSRRTYGYTFGSGTRLTVV.

The gene calls are TRBV10-1 and TRBJ2-1, with D perhaps TRBD1 (5 bases). Per the germline V gene, CDR1 is WNHNN and CDR2 is SYGVQD (reference sequence). V shed 7 bases and J shed 6 bases, with 31 bases lying between them. CDR3 length: 19 amino acids. This CDR3 is CASNPRDSFPYQGLNEQFF. The CDR3 DNA reads TGCGCCAGCAATCCCCGAGATTCGTTTCCCTACCAGGGTCTCAATGAGCAGTTCTTC.

This chain joins TRBV10-2 and TRBJ1-2, with TRBD1 as a possible D gene (6 bases). Germline V gene sequence: CDR1 WSHSY, CDR2 SAAADI. The CDR3 is 14 residues long. V lost 6 bases, J lost 4 bases, and 15 bases lay in between. This chain's CDR3 is CASSDRTESYGYTF. In nucleotides, the CDR3 is TGCGCCAGCAGCGATAGGACAGAATCCTATGGCTACACCTTC.

This sequence joins TRBV5-6 and TRBJ1-6; the match to TRBD1 covers 7 bases. The CDR3 contains 12 residues. Germline-derived CDR1 and CDR2 are SGHDT and YYEEEE. Germline trimming cut 1 base from V and 14 bases from J; bases unmatched to any gene: 3. For the CDR3, the DNA is TGTGCCAGCAGCTTGTTCAGGGGGTCCCTCCACTTT. Translated, it gives CASSLFRGSLHF.

The chain links TRBV7-3 to TRBJ2-5; 8 bases align to TRBD2. After removal of 5 bases from V and 5 bases from J, the junction contained 10 bases not matched to a gene. This CDR3 has 15 amino acids. Germline CDR1 SGHTA, CDR2 FQGTGA. The CDR3 DNA is TGTGCCAGCAGCGCGGGTCCCCAGCGGGGGGAGACCCAGTACTTC. Protein: CASSAGPQRGETQYF.

V and J are TRBV2 and TRBJ1-4; D gene uncertain. Trimming took off 3 bases at V and 3 bases at J, with 11 bases between the two ends. CDR1 is SNHLY and CDR2 is FYNNEI in the germline V gene. The CDR3 contains 15 residues. CDR3 bases: TGTGCCAGCAGTGATACGACAATGCCTAATGAAAAACTGTTTTTT. Translating gives CASSDTTMPNEKLFF.